The 32 T cell receptor beta chains below all came from one sample that was sequenced in a study of blood T cells in healthy people across ages. Primers used in a second PCR of roughly 6 to 12 cycles were a sample-barcoded 5' primer and a J-beta primer mix. Using its own MiXCR run on the 5' RACE reads, TCRdb lists one record per CDR3 protein. The data hold fewer than 900,000 distinct CDR3 sequences, with 49% observed a single time. Sequenced: blood. The origin of the receptors is a woman in her sixties or seventies in good health.

The chain couples TRBV7-9 to TRBJ2-1; TRBD2 aligns across 14 bases. There are 13 residues in the CDR3. V lost 8 bases and J lost 9; bases outside the gene matches: 3. The germline CDR1 and CDR2 sequences are SEHNR and FQNEAQ (reference sequence). The CDR3 region is CASGLAGGSEQFF. In DNA form, the CDR3 reads TGTGCCAGCGGACTAGCGGGAGGAAGTGAGCAGTTCTTC. Using reference TRBV7-9 and TRBJ2-1 for the parts outside the CDR3, the full variable domain is DTGVSQNPRHKITKRGQNVTFRCDPISEHNRLYWYRQTLGQGPEFLTYFQNEAQLEKSRLLSDRFSAERPKGSFSTLEIQRTEQGDSAMYLCASGLAGGSEQFFGPGTRLTVL.

This chain uses TRBV9 with TRBJ2-6, with unresolved D. The V end was cut by 0 bases, the J end by 0 bases, with 7 bases between. Germline CDR1 reads SGDLS; CDR2 reads YYNGEE. The CDR3 loop spans 16 amino acids. The chain's CDR3 is CASSVGDFSGANVLTF. DNA for the CDR3: TGTGCCAGCAGCGTAGGGGATTTCTCTGGGGCCAACGTCCTGACTTTC.

This clonotype has a handful of counts. The chain couples TRBV28 to TRBJ2-7; 7 nucleotides align to TRBD2. Germline loops: CDR1 MDHEN, CDR2 SYDVKM. V dropped 6 bases and J dropped 0; count of bases not matched to a gene: 17. This CDR3 spans 18 amino acids. CDR3 loop: CASSQPPLRRETSYEQYF. CDR3 DNA sequence: TGTGCCAGCAGCCAACCCCCACTAAGGCGGGAGACCTCCTACGAGCAGTACTTC.

This clonotype was seen more than once but under ten times. The V gene is TRBV29-1, the J gene TRBJ2-7; possible D gene TRBD1, 6 bases. Trimming stripped 6 bases from V and 7 bases from J, with 22 bases between. Germline V gene lookup returns CDR1 SQVTM and CDR2 ANQGSEA. The CDR3 totals 14 residues. CDR3 in DNA: TGCAGCGTGCAAGCGGACAGCCAGTACAATGAGCAGTACTTC. Its protein is CSVQADSQYNEQYF.

The chain carries TRBV6-6 and TRBJ2-1, with a weak D call TRBD1 (5 bases). Germline V CDR1 and CDR2: MNHNY, SVGAGI (reference sequence). The V end lost 2 bases, the J end lost 5 bases, and 16 bases lay between the germline ends. The CDR3 is 16 amino acids. The CDR3 nucleotides are TGTGCCAGCAGTTACAGCAGGGTAATTCGGAACAATGAGCAGTTCTTC. Translating gives CASSYSRVIRNNEQFF.

The J gene is TRBJ2-3, the V gene TRBV6-5; TRBD1 aligns across 9 bases. CDR1 MNHEY and CDR2 SVGAGI come from the germline V gene. CDR3 length equals 13 residues. With V trimmed by 9 bases and J by 4 bases, 5 bases remained unmatched. CDR3 amino acids: CASKGQGADTQYF. DNA for the CDR3: TGTGCCAGTAAGGGACAGGGAGCAGATACGCAGTATTTT.

This clonotype occurred a few times. This chain connects TRBV20-1 to TRBJ2-1; D gene uncertain. This CDR3 is 12 amino acids long. CDR1 DFQATT and CDR2 SNEGSKA come from the germline V gene (reference sequence). V was cut by 5 bases and J by 4 bases, with 9 bases left in between. CDR3 sequence (DNA): TGCAGTGCTCCCTCGACTTACAATGAGCAGTTCTTC. Protein: CSAPSTYNEQFF.

The chain combines TRBV10-3 with TRBJ2-3; tentatively, D is TRBD1 (5 bases). V dropped 5 bases and J dropped 3 bases, with 6 bases sitting between them. This CDR3 is built from 12 residues. Germline V CDR1 and CDR2: ENHRY, SYGVKD. CDR3 DNA sequence: TGTGCCATCAGTTCAGGGACAGATACGCAGTATTTT. Translated, it gives CAISSGTDTQYF.

This chain links TRBV7-6 with TRBJ1-2; 7 bases align to TRBD1. CDR1 is SGHVS, CDR2 FNYEAQ, per germline. This CDR3 is built from 15 residues. V dropped 0 bases and J dropped 3; count of bases not matched to a gene: 4. DNA of the CDR3: TGTGCCAGCAGCTTAGCTCGCGGGACAGACTATGGCTACACCTTC. Translating gives CASSLARGTDYGYTF.

This clonotype was detected ten times or more. The chain links TRBV29-1 to TRBJ2-7, with a tentative D call TRBD1 (5 bases). Germline CDR1 SQVTM, CDR2 ANQGSEA. The CDR3 sequence is 14 residues long. Deletions cut 7 bases from V and 1 base from J, with 17 bases between. CDR3 sequence (DNA): TGCAGCGCCGAAGGGGCCGACAGTTCCTACGAGCAGTACTTC. Its protein is CSAEGADSSYEQYF.

This clonotype was observed a handful of times. This rearrangement joins TRBV6-6 to TRBJ1-1; D not certain. V was cut by 0 bases and J by 4 bases, with 9 bases left in between. From germline, CDR1 is MNHNY and CDR2 SVGAGI (reference sequence). This CDR3 comprises 14 residues. CDR3 loop: CASSYSEAVTEAFF. CDR3 DNA sequence: TGTGCCAGCAGTTACTCGGAGGCGGTCACTGAAGCTTTCTTT.

This clonotype was detected many times. The chain couples TRBV11-1 to TRBJ1-2; D gene unclear. The V end was cut by 2 bases, the J end by 3 bases, with 10 bases between. Germline V lookup: CDR1 SGHAT, CDR2 FQDESV (reference sequence). The CDR3 is 14 amino acids. Written as DNA, the CDR3 is TGTGCCAGCAGCTTAACGTCAGGAGACTATGGCTACACCTTC. It yields the protein CASSLTSGDYGYTF.

This clonotype was seen only a few times. This chain links TRBV7-2 with TRBJ2-7, with 11 nucleotides matching TRBD2. J lost 1 base, V lost 8 bases, and 4 bases had no gene match. In germline, CDR1 is SGHTA, CDR2 FQGNSA. CDR3 length: 14 residues. CDR3 in amino acids: CASGTSGSSYEQYF. CDR3 nucleotide sequence: TGTGCCAGCGGAACTAGCGGGAGTTCCTACGAGCAGTACTTC.

For the CDR3, the DNA is TGCAGTGCTTCAGACAGGGGACCCTACAATGAGCAGTTCTTC. Residues: CSASDRGPYNEQFF. The chain is built from TRBV20-1 and TRBJ2-1; TRBD1 agrees at 8 bases. V shed 5 bases, J shed 2 bases, and the junction held 5 bases outside the gene matches. Germline V gene sequence: CDR1 DFQATT, CDR2 SNEGSKA (reference sequence). This CDR3 is 14 amino acids long.

V usage is TRBV10-3 and J usage is TRBJ2-1; 9 bases line up with TRBD2. This CDR3 is built from 13 residues. J gave up 5 bases and V 8 bases, and 4 bases lay outside the gene matches. Germline V gives CDR1 ENHRY, CDR2 SYGVKD. The CDR3 coding sequence is TGTGCCATCGGGGCTAGCGGGGACAATGAGCAGTTCTTC. Protein: CAIGASGDNEQFF.

This chain uses TRBV28 with TRBJ2-1; TRBD2 agrees at 9 bases. The CDR3 loop spans 16 amino acids. Germline CDR1 is MDHEN and CDR2 is SYDVKM. The V gene end was trimmed by 4 bases and the J gene end by 7 bases; junction bases not matched to a gene: 11. This CDR3 is CASSSPGLAVWNEQFF. CDR3 DNA: TGTGCCAGCAGTTCTCCGGGACTAGCAGTGTGGAATGAGCAGTTCTTC.

This clonotype was detected only once. The gene calls are TRBV27 and TRBJ2-1; 12 positions agree with TRBD2. The CDR3 consists of 15 residues. Germline values: CDR1 MNHEY, CDR2 SMNVEV (reference sequence). V shed 3 bases, J shed 15 bases, and the junction held 12 bases outside the gene matches. CDR3 loop: CASSFVGLAGGPLFF. CDR3 nucleotides: TGTGCCAGCAGTTTCGTAGGGCTAGCGGGAGGGCCGTTGTTCTTC.

This clonotype appeared many times. This chain connects TRBV12-3 or TRBV12-4 to TRBJ2-7; either TRBD1 or TRBD2 may supply D (5 bases each). V gave up 4 bases and J gave up 3 bases, with 13 bases separating them. This CDR3 region has 14 residues. CDR3 residues: CASSYRRHRYEQYF. In nucleotides, the CDR3 is TGTGCCAGCAGTTACAGGAGGCATCGCTACGAGCAGTACTTC.

This clonotype has only a few counts. The V and J genes are TRBV7-2 and TRBJ1-2; 8 nucleotides match TRBD1. The J segment lost 2 bases and the V segment lost 5 bases, leaving 7 bases of the junction unmatched. The CDR3 runs to 15 residues. Per germline, CDR1 SGHTA and CDR2 FQGNSA. CDR3 sequence (DNA): TGTGCCAGCAGCCTCAACAGGGGGGTAAACTATGGCTACACCTTC. This gives the protein CASSLNRGVNYGYTF.

This rearrangement joins TRBV27 to TRBJ2-1; D is undetermined. The ends were cut back, 9 bases at V and 0 bases at J, with 15 bases in the middle. Germline V gene lookup returns CDR1 MNHEY and CDR2 SMNVEV (reference sequence). CDR3 length: 15 residues. CDR3: CASHKTWDSYNEQFF. In DNA, the CDR3 is TGTGCCAGTCATAAAACCTGGGACTCCTACAATGAGCAGTTCTTC.

The genes are TRBV20-1 and TRBJ2-2, with TRBD2 identical over 8 bases. Unmatched junction bases numbered 7, after V lost 3 bases and J lost 1 base. The germline V gene encodes CDR1 DFQATT and CDR2 SNEGSKA (reference sequence). The CDR3 contains 16 residues. CDR3 coding DNA: TGCAGTGCTAGGCGGGGGGCGCGGGGGAACACCGGGGAGCTGTTTTTT. Translated, it gives CSARRGARGNTGELFF.

This chain uses TRBV29-1 with TRBJ2-7, with a possible D match to TRBD2 (6 bases). This CDR3 has 14 amino acids. CDR1 is SQVTM and CDR2 is ANQGSEA in the germline V gene. V dropped 4 bases and J dropped 0 bases, with 13 bases sitting between them. DNA for the CDR3: TGCAGCGTTGCCGGGGCGGGGAGCTCCTACGAGCAGTACTTC. Protein product: CSVAGAGSSYEQYF.

The chain couples TRBV2 to TRBJ2-1, with 7 bases matching TRBD2. The assigned J gene may be wrong: the sequence end matches TRBJ2-7 better. The CDR3 totals 14 residues. Germline V gives CDR1 SNHLY, CDR2 FYNNEI. DNA of the CDR3: TGTGCCAGCAGAGGGACTAACCCCTACAATGAGCAGTACTTC. It is translated as CASRGTNPYNEQYF.

This sequence joins TRBV18 and TRBJ1-6; tentatively, D is TRBD1 (5 bases). The germline CDR1 and CDR2 sequences are KGHSH and LQKENI. The CDR3 is 15 amino acids. V was pared by 3 bases and J by 6 bases, with 12 bases between. CDR3 DNA: TGTGCCAGCTCACCGGGGCAGGACCCTAATTCACCCCTCCACTTT. This translates into CASSPGQDPNSPLHF.

The CDR3 DNA follows: TGTGCCAGTAGTATATTTCAAGGGGCGGCGGTCACTGAAGCTTTCTTT. This translates into CASSIFQGAAVTEAFF. The V call is TRBV19, the J call TRBJ1-1; perhaps TRBD1 as D (5 bases). This CDR3 is built from 16 residues. With 2 bases removed from V and 4 bases from J, the gap between germline ends came to 17 bases. CDR1 and CDR2 from the germline V gene are LNHDA and SQIVND (reference sequence).

The rearrangement joins TRBV29-1 to TRBJ2-7; 11 bases align to TRBD1. V was pared by 6 bases and J by 4 bases, with 8 bases of the junction left unmatched. Germline CDR1 is SQVTM and CDR2 is ANQGSEA. The CDR3 runs 14 residues. Here the CDR3 reads CSVPSDRGLYEQYF. The CDR3 DNA follows: TGCAGCGTGCCCTCGGACAGGGGGCTTTACGAGCAGTACTTC.

The genes are TRBV12-3 or TRBV12-4 and TRBJ2-1; weak D call: TRBD2 (6 bases). This CDR3 has 15 amino acids. Trimming removed 7 bases from V and 6 bases from J, with 19 bases in between. The CDR3 region is CASNPGTYSFNEQFF. The CDR3, as DNA: TGTGCCAGCAACCCCGGGACTTACTCTTTCAATGAGCAGTTCTTC.

The count of this clonotype is one. This chain uses TRBV6-5 with TRBJ2-3, with TRBD1 matching over 7 bases. Per germline, CDR1 MNHEY and CDR2 SVGAGI. V shed 4 bases, J shed 2 bases, and the junction held 6 bases outside the gene matches. The CDR3 has 15 amino acids. The CDR3 protein is CASSLQGPPTDTQYF. DNA for the CDR3: TGTGCCAGCAGTTTACAGGGGCCCCCCACAGATACGCAGTATTTT.

This clonotype was counted only a few times. CDR3 sequence (DNA): TGTGCCAGCAGATTCGACAGTACGAAAGAGACCCAGTACTTC. This gives the protein CASRFDSTKETQYF. V usage is TRBV7-2 and J usage is TRBJ2-5, with D maybe TRBD1 (5 bases). The germline V gene encodes CDR1 SGHTA and CDR2 FQGNSA. V lost 6 bases to trimming and J lost 3 bases, with 14 bases between them. The CDR3 spans 14 residues.

The V call is TRBV29-1, the J call TRBJ2-7; TRBD1 matches 7 bases. Germline assignment: CDR1 SQVTM and CDR2 ANQGSEA. The V gene end was trimmed by 6 bases and the J gene end by 0 bases; junction bases not matched to a gene: 5. The CDR3 runs 13 residues. The CDR3 coding sequence is TGCAGCGTCTCCGGGACAGTCTCCTACGAGCAGTACTTC. Amino acids: CSVSGTVSYEQYF.

The chain joins TRBV7-3 to TRBJ1-1; D gene ambiguous. This CDR3 region has 14 residues. Germline values: CDR1 SGHTA, CDR2 FQGTGA. Deletions cut 0 bases from V and 4 bases from J, with 9 bases between. CDR3 residues: CASSLTGKATEAFF. Written as DNA, the CDR3 is TGTGCCAGCAGCTTAACAGGGAAAGCCACTGAAGCTTTCTTT.

The chain carries TRBV20-1 and TRBJ2-1; D uncertain. V was clipped by 7 bases and J by 0 bases, with 19 bases between them. CDR1 and CDR2 from the germline V gene are DFQATT and SNEGSKA (reference sequence). The CDR3 extends over 16 amino acids. Here the CDR3 DNA reads TGCAGTGTGGGCAGGAGAATAACCAGCTCCTACAATGAGCAGTTCTTC. It translates to CSVGRRITSSYNEQFF.